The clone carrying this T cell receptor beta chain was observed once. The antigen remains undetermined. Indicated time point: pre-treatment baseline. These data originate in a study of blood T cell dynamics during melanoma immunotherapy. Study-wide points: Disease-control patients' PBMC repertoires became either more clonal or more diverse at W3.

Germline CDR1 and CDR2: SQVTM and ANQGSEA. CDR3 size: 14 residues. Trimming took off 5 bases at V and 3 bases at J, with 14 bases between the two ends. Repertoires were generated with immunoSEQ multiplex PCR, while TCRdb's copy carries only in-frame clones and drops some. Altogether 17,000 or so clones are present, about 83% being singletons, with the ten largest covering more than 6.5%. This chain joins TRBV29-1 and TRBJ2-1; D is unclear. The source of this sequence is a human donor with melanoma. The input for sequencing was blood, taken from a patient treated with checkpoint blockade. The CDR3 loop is CSVSWLVDYNEQFF. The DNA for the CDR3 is TGCAGCGTTTCTTGGCTAGTCGACTACAATGAGCAGTTCTTC.